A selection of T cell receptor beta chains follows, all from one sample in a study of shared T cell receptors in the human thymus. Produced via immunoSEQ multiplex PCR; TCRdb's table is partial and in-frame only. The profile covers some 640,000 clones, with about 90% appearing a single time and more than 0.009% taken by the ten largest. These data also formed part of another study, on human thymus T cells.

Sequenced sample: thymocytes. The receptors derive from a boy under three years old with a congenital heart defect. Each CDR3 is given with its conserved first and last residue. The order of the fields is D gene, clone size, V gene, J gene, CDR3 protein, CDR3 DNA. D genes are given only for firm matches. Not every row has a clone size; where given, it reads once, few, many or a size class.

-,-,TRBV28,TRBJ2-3,CASSFPVQATSSTDTQYF,TGTGCCAGCAGTTTCCCGGTTCAGGCTACATCTAGCACAGATACGCAGTATTTT
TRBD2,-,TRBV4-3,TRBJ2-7,CASSQEAELIAGGYEQYF,TGCGCCAGCAGCCAAGAAGCGGAACTAATAGCGGGAGGGTACGAGCAGTACTTC
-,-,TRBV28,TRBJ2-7,CASSLYRWGLSSYEQYF,TGTGCCAGCAGTTTATATCGTTGGGGGCTGAGCTCCTACGAGCAGTACTTC
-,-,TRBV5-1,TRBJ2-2,CASSTTRDKNTGELFF,TGCGCCAGCAGCACAACTAGAGACAAGAACACCGGGGAGCTGTTTTTT
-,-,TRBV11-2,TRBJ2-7,CASSPEGEFRYEQYF,TGTGCCAGCAGCCCCGAGGGGGAATTTAGATACGAGCAGTACTTC
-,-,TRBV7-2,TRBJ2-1,CASSSPAAAYNEQFF,TGTGCCAGCAGCTCCCCGGCAGCGGCCTACAATGAGCAGTTCTTC
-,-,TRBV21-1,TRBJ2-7,CASSKGGREEGYEQYF,TGTGCCAGCAGCAAAGGGGGCAGGGAGGAAGGCTACGAGCAGTACTTC
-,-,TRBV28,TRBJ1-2,CASKSLETGPSYGYTF,TGTGCCAGCAAGAGTTTGGAGACAGGTCCCTCTTATGGCTACACCTTC
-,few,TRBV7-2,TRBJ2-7,CASSLAPLERTYEQYF,TGTGCCAGCAGCTTAGCCCCCCTCGAGCGGACCTACGAGCAGTACTTC
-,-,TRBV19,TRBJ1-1,CASTRGVGTEAFF,TGTGCCAGTACTCGGGGGGTGGGAACTGAAGCTTTCTTT
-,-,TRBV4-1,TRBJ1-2,CASSQPSGQLYGYTF,TGCGCCAGCAGCCAACCGAGCGGACAGCTCTATGGCTACACCTTC
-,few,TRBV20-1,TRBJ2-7,CSGSDSEQYF,TGCAGTGGTAGTGATAGCGAGCAGTACTTC
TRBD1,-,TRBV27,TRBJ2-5,CASSTGHWDRGLETQYF,TGTGCCAGCAGTACCGGGCACTGGGACAGGGGGCTAGAGACCCAGTACTTC
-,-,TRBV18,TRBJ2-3,CASSLRVVGADTQYF,TGTGCCAGCTCACTTCGAGTGGTGGGCGCAGATACGCAGTATTTT
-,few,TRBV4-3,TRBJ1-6,CASSPGPVYNSPLHF,TGCGCCAGCAGCCCCGGTCCTGTTTATAATTCACCCCTCCACTTT
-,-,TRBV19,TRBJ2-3,CASSIIFDGGADTDTQYF,TGTGCCAGTAGTATAATTTTTGATGGTGGCGCGGACACAGATACGCAGTATTTT
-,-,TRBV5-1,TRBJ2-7,CASSSRTENVTYEQYF,TGCGCCAGCAGCTCCAGGACAGAGAATGTCACCTACGAGCAGTACTTC
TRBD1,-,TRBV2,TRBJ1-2,CASTGQGHMDYGYTF,TGTGCCAGCACAGGACAGGGACATATGGACTATGGCTACACCTTC
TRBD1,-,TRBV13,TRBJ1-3,CASSTTPGTESSGNTIYF,TGTGCCAGCAGCACTACCCCCGGGACAGAGAGCTCTGGAAACACCATATATTTT
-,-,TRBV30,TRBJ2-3,CAIITDTQYF,TGTGCCATTATCACAGATACGCAGTATTTT
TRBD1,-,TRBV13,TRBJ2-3,CASSRPFGTGITDTQYF,TGTGCCAGCAGCCGTCCCTTTGGGACAGGGATAACAGATACGCAGTATTTT
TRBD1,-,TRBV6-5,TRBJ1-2,CASSSPGQHYGYTF,TGTGCCAGCAGTTCCCCGGGACAGCACTATGGCTACACCTTC
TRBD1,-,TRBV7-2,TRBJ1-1,CASSLASGTGAGSGEAFF,TGTGCCAGCAGCTTAGCTTCGGGAACAGGGGCTGGAAGCGGTGAAGCTTTCTTT
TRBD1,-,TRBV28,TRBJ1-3,CASSRDSASGNTIYF,TGTGCCAGCAGCCGGGACAGCGCCTCTGGAAACACCATATATTTT
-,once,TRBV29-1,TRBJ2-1,CSALGWMDEQFF,TGCAGCGCTCTAGGATGGATGGATGAGCAGTTCTTC
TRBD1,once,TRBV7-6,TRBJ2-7,CASSLQGASSYEQYF,TGTGCCAGCAGCTTACAGGGGGCGAGCTCCTACGAGCAGTACTTC
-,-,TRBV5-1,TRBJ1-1,CASSFQGPRSTEAFF,TGCGCCAGCAGCTTCCAGGGGCCACGTAGCACTGAAGCTTTCTTT
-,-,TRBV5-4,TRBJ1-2,CASSLYSGRDGYTF,TGTGCCAGCAGCTTGTATTCAGGGCGCGATGGCTACACCTTC
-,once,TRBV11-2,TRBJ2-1,CASSAGGGEYNEQFF,TGTGCCAGCAGCGCAGGCGGCGGGGAGTACAATGAGCAGTTCTTC
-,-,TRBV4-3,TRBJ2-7,CASSQEHFELEQYF,TGCGCCAGCAGCCAAGAGCATTTTGAACTCGAGCAGTACTTC
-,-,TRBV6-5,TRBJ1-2,CASSRDTSGGYTF,TGTGCCAGCAGCCGTGACACATCAGGTGGCTACACCTTC
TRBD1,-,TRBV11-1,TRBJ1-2,CASSLRQGHGYTF,TGTGCCAGCAGCTTACGACAGGGGCATGGCTACACCTTC
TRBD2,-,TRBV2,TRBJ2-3,CASSETSGPDTQYF,TGTGCCAGCAGTGAGACTAGCGGGCCAGATACGCAGTATTTT
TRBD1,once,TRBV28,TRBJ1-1,CASSYGQGKGDTEAFF,TGTGCCAGCAGCTACGGACAGGGGAAAGGTGACACTGAAGCTTTCTTT
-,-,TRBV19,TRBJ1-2,CASMGASGYGYTF,TGTGCCAGTATGGGGGCATCGGGATATGGCTACACCTTC
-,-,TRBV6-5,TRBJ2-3,CASSHPTLDTQYF,TGTGCCAGCAGCCACCCAACATTAGATACGCAGTATTTT
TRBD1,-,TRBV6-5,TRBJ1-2,CASSYDRGYGYTF,TGTGCCAGCAGTTACGACAGGGGCTATGGCTACACCTTC
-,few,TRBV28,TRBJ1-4,CASSIRIQTPQTEKLFF,TGTGCCAGCAGTATCCGTATACAGACCCCACAGACTGAAAAACTGTTTTTT
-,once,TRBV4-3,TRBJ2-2,CASSQVVDSGTGELFF,TGCGCCAGCAGCCAAGTGGTCGACTCCGGCACCGGGGAGCTGTTTTTT
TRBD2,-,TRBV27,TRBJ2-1,CASSLGLASEQFF,TGTGCCAGCAGTTTGGGACTAGCTAGTGAGCAGTTCTTC
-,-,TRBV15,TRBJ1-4,CATSRPPARDEKLFF,TGTGCCACCAGCAGACCCCCTGCGAGGGATGAAAAACTGTTTTTT
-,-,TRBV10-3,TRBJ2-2,CAITRDTVGGELFF,TGTGCCATCACCCGGGACACGGTGGGCGGGGAGCTGTTTTTT
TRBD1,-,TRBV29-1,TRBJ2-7,CSVVPDRAYEQYF,TGCAGCGTTGTTCCGGACAGGGCCTACGAGCAGTACTTC
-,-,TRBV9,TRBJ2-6,CASSVAGNKTGANVLTF,TGTGCCAGCAGCGTAGCAGGGAATAAGACTGGGGCCAACGTCCTGACTTTC
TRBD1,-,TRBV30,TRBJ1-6,CAWSRQGNYNSPLHF,TGTGCCTGGAGCCGACAGGGTAACTATAATTCACCCCTCCACTTT
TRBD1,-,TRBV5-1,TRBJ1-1,CASSPGTAVNTEVFF,TGCGCCAGCAGCCCCGGGACAGCAGTAAACACTGAAGTTTTCTTT
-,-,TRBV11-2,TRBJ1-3,CASSRQLRNTIYF,TGTGCCAGCAGCCGACAGTTAAGAAACACCATATATTTT
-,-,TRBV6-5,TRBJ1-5,CASSTPTEIVQPQHF,TGTGCCAGCAGTACACCGACAGAGATCGTTCAGCCCCAGCATTTT
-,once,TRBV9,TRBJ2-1,CASSVLADNEQFF,TGTGCCAGCAGCGTACTAGCAGACAATGAGCAGTTCTTC
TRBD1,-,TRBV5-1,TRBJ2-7,CASSLSGDRGYEQYF,TGCGCCAGCAGCTTGTCCGGGGACAGAGGCTACGAGCAGTACTTC
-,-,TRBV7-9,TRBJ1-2,CASSDWRSPSGYTF,TGTGCCAGCAGCGATTGGCGGTCTCCGAGTGGCTACACCTTC
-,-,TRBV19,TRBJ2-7,CASSMRPGNSYEQYF,TGTGCCAGTAGTATGCGCCCAGGCAACTCCTACGAGCAGTACTTC
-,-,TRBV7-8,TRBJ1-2,CASSLTAGGNYGYTF,TGTGCCAGCAGCTTAACGGCGGGGGGGAACTATGGCTACACCTTC
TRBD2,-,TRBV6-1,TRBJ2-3,CASLGLATDTQYF,TGTGCCAGCTTGGGACTAGCTACAGATACGCAGTATTTT
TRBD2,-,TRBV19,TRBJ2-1,CASSILKSGGIYNEQFF,TGTGCCAGTAGTATCCTCAAGAGCGGGGGGATATACAATGAGCAGTTCTTC
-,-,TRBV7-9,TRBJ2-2,CASSLAGGLAGELFF,TGTGCCAGCAGCTTAGCGGGAGGACTGGCCGGGGAGCTGTTTTTT
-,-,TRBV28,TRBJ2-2,CASSLRLGLTGELFF,TGTGCCAGCAGCCTCCGCTTGGGCCTCACCGGGGAGCTGTTTTTT